Listed here is a single T cell receptor beta chain. Antigen specificity is unknown. The data were obtained in a study of regulatory T cells. The primer mix had 52 TRBV and 13 TRBJ primers. TCRdb's table, derived via immunoSEQ multiplex PCR, lists solely in-frame clones and lacks some. Counted here are over 30,000 clones, more than 85% occurring once; the ten biggest clones make up over 0.85%. The study, taken as a whole, reports: In patients, unique TRB V-J pairs were restricted and V/J usage skewed, especially in Tregs. In CD3G-deficient patients, conventional CD4+ T cells were enriched for hydrophobic CDR3 residues at positions 6 and 7.

A couple of CD3G-deficient patients had more severe autoimmunity; all had some. Patients, 2 to 39 years old, had expanded memory T-cell proportions. CD4+ T cells were divided by sorting: CD25-high CD127-low Tregs, CD25-low CD127-high conventional cells. This CDR3 has 14 residues. CDR1 and CDR2 (germline): MGHRA, YSYEKL. V was shortened by 1 base and J by 8 bases, with 14 bases between the two germline ends. The clonotype comes from a child aged 2 to 10 with CD3G deficiency. What was sequenced was conventional CD4+ T cells sorted from blood. The chain couples TRBV4-1 to TRBJ1-2; tentative D call: TRBD1 (5 bases). CDR3 coding DNA: TGCGCCAGCAGCCAAGCTCCCCGGGGGTTCGGCTACACCTTC. This sequence encodes CASSQAPRGFGYTF.